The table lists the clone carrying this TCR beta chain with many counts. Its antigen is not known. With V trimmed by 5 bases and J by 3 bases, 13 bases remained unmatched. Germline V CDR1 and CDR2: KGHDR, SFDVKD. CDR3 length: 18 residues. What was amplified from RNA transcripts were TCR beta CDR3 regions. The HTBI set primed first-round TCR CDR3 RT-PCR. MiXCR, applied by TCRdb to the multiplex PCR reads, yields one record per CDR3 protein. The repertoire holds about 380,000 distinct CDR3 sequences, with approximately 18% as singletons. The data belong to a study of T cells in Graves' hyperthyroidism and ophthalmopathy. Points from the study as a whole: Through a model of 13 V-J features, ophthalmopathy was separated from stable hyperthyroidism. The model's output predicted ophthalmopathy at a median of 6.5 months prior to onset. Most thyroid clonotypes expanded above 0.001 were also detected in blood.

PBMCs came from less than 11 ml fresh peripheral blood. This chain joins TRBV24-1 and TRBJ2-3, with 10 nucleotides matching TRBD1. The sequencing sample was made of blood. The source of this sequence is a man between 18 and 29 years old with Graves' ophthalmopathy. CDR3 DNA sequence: TGTGCCACCAGTGTCCAGTCATGGGACAGGGGAGGAACAGATACGCAGTATTTT. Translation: CATSVQSWDRGGTDTQYF.